A selection of T cell receptor beta chains follows, all from one sample in a study of CD8 T cells in Susac syndrome. MiXCR was run by TCRdb on the immunoSEQ multiplex PCR reads, yielding one entry per CDR3 protein. The sample shows about 110,000 distinct CDR3 sequences, around 94% of them seen only once. The material sequenced was CD8+ T cells from PBMCs. These receptor sequences come from a human donor with Susac syndrome. Each CDR3 is given with its conserved first and last residue. The order of the fields is J gene, CDR3 length, clone size, D gene, V gene, CDR3 protein, CDR3 DNA. A D gene is named only where the DNA matches it firmly. Size is omitted from some rows. Given values are once, few, many or a class for expanded clones.

>TRBJ2-7|15|-|TRBD1|TRBV6-2/TRBV6-3
CASSYDRDSSYEQYF
TGTGCCAGCAGTTACGACCGGGACAGCTCCTACGAGCAGTACTTC
>TRBJ2-1|16|-|TRBD2|TRBV15
CATGGGRGDDPNEQFF
TGTGCCACCGGGGGAGGGCGGGGGGACGACCCCAATGAGCAGTTCTTC
>TRBJ1-5|15|-|TRBD1|TRBV7-6
CASSPRTGSNQPQHF
TGTGCCAGCAGTCCCAGGACAGGGAGCAATCAGCCCCAGCATTTT
>TRBJ1-5|14|once|TRBD1|TRBV19
CASSMGQGNQPQHF
TGTGCCAGTAGTATGGGACAGGGAAATCAGCCCCAGCATTTT
>TRBJ2-5|14|-|TRBD1|TRBV7-9
CATTGFGLQETQYF
TGTGCCACGACAGGGTTCGGTTTACAAGAGACCCAGTACTTC
>TRBJ1-5|13|-|-|TRBV7-9
CASSLGQQWPQHF
TGTGCCAGCAGCTTAGGACAGCAATGGCCCCAGCATTTT
>TRBJ2-7|16|-|-|TRBV5-1
CASSLGQWDLNYEQYF
TGCGCCAGCAGCTTGGGGCAGTGGGACCTAAACTACGAGCAGTACTTC
>TRBJ2-7|14|-|-|TRBV4-1
CASSQDPSTYEQYF
TGCGCCAGCAGCCAAGATCCCAGCACCTACGAGCAGTACTTC
>TRBJ1-6|14|-|-|TRBV5-4
CASSMDGGNSPLHF
TGTGCCAGCAGCATGGACGGAGGGAATTCACCCCTCCACTTT
>TRBJ1-6|15|-|-|TRBV21-1
CASSIKTGSNSPLHF
TGTGCCAGCAGCATAAAGACAGGGTCCAATTCACCCCTCCACTTT
>TRBJ2-6|16|few|-|TRBV19
CASRRDHDSGANVLTF
TGTGCCAGCCGCCGGGATCACGACTCTGGGGCCAACGTCCTGACTTTC
>TRBJ2-1|16|few|-|TRBV11-1
CASSLREAGPYNEQFF
TGTGCCAGCAGCTTAAGGGAGGCAGGGCCATACAATGAGCAGTTCTTC
>TRBJ2-2|14|-|-|TRBV4-3
CASSLGGSTGELFF
TGCGCCAGCAGCCTCGGAGGGTCCACCGGGGAGCTGTTTTTT
>TRBJ1-6|15|-|TRBD1|TRBV7-2
CASKPDRALNSPLHF
TGTGCCAGCAAACCTGACAGGGCCCTAAATTCACCCCTCCACTTT
>TRBJ2-7|14|-|TRBD1|TRBV3-1
CASSQGQGTYEQYF
TGTGCCAGCAGCCAAGGACAGGGGACCTACGAGCAGTACTTC
>TRBJ2-3|16|-|TRBD2|TRBV12-3/TRBV12-4
CASSPPGGGTTDTQYF
TGTGCCAGCAGTCCTCCAGGCGGGGGGACCACAGATACGCAGTATTTT
>TRBJ1-1|13|-|TRBD1|TRBV6-1
CASQPGTANEAFF
TGTGCCAGCCAACCCGGGACAGCTAATGAAGCTTTCTTT
>TRBJ1-5|15|-|TRBD1|TRBV5-3
CARSCGDRLNQPQHF
TGTGCCAGAAGCTGTGGGGACAGGCTTAATCAGCCCCAGCATTTT
>TRBJ1-1|13|-|-|TRBV9
CASSAGGNTEAFF
TGTGCCAGCAGCGCCGGGGGGAACACTGAAGCTTTCTTT
>TRBJ1-4|16|-|-|TRBV4-3
CASSHPSVEVGEKLFF
TGCGCCAGCAGCCACCCCTCTGTTGAAGTTGGTGAAAAACTGTTTTTT
>TRBJ2-5|16|-|-|TRBV5-1
CASTFVGGSPQETQYF
TGCGCCAGCACCTTCGTGGGGGGATCCCCCCAAGAGACCCAGTACTTC
>TRBJ2-1|16|-|TRBD2|TRBV3-1
CASSDQGTGGVNEQFF
TGTGCCAGCAGCGATCAGGGTACGGGAGGGGTCAATGAGCAGTTCTTC
>TRBJ1-1|14|-|-|TRBV7-9
CASSLPNKNTEAFF
TGTGCCAGCAGCTTACCCAACAAGAACACTGAAGCTTTCTTT
>TRBJ1-4|16|-|-|TRBV3-1
CASSSPWVSGNEKLFF
TGTGCCAGCAGCTCACCGTGGGTCAGCGGAAATGAAAAACTGTTTTTT
>TRBJ1-2|13|-|TRBD1|TRBV12-3/TRBV12-4
CASSTGTAYGYTF
TGTGCCAGCAGTACCGGGACAGCCTATGGCTACACCTTC
>TRBJ2-1|13|-|-|TRBV20-1
CSKSGAGHNEQFF
TGCAGTAAGTCGGGAGCAGGCCACAATGAGCAGTTCTTC
>TRBJ2-3|19|-|TRBD2|TRBV6-2/TRBV6-3
CASTHRLARPGTYTDTQYF
TGTGCCAGCACCCACAGACTAGCGCGACCTGGGACCTACACAGATACGCAGTATTTT
>TRBJ2-1|11|-|TRBD2|TRBV6-6
CASHGGAEQFF
TGTGCCAGCCACGGGGGGGCGGAGCAGTTCTTC
>TRBJ2-3|19|-|-|TRBV5-6
CASSLVAGRRTSSTDTQYF
TGTGCCAGCAGCTTGGTTGCGGGCCGCCGGACATCTAGCACAGATACGCAGTATTTT